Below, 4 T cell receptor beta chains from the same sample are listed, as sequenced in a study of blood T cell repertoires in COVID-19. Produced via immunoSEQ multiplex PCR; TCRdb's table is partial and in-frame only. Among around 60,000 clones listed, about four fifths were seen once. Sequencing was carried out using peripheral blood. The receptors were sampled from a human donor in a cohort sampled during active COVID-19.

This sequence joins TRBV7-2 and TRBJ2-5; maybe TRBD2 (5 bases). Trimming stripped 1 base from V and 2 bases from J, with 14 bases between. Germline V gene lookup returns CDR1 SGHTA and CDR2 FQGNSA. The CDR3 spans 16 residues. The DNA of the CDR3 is TGTGCCAGCAGCTTAGTGGCGGGTAGAGGGCAAGAGACCCAGTACTTC. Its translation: CASSLVAGRGQETQYF.

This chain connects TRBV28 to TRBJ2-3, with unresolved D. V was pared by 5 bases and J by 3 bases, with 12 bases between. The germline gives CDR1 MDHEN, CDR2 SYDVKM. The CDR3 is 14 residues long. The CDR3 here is CASSLVGRTDTQYF. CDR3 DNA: TGTGCCAGCAGTCTCGTGGGCCGTACAGATACGCAGTATTTT.

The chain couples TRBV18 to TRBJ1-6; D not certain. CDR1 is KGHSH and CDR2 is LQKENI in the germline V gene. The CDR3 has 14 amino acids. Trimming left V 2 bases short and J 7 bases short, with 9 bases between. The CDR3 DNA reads TGTGCCAGCTCACCAAACGTAGCGAATTCACCCCTCCACTTT. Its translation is CASSPNVANSPLHF.

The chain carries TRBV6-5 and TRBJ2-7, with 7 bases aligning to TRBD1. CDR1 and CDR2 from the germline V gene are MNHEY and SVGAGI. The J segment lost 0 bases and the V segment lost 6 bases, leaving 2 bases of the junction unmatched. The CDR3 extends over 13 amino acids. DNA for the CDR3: TGTGCCAGCAGGGGGACAGCCTCCTACGAGCAGTACTTC. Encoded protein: CASRGTASYEQYF.